Listed here are 32 T cell receptor beta chains from one sample, sequenced in a study of long-term antiretroviral therapy in people with HIV. At the survey level, the v3.0 immunoSEQ assay was run. TCRdb keeps only in-frame clones here, not all; method: immunoSEQ multiplex PCR. Here the sample spans roughly 20,000 clones, 65% to 80% being singletons. This material consisted of unsorted PBMCs, taken 4.1 years after starting antiretroviral therapy. Receptor source: a woman aged 40 to 50 with HIV.

The chain joins TRBV4-2 to TRBJ2-3; D remains ambiguous. This CDR3 contains 14 residues. Germline V gives CDR1 LGHNA, CDR2 YNFKEQ. Between the trimmed V and J ends, which lost 0 bases and 2 bases, there was a span of 6 bases. CDR3: CASSQDQSTDTQYF. DNA of the CDR3: TGTGCCAGCAGCCAAGATCAATCCACAGATACGCAGTATTTT.

The J gene is TRBJ2-1, the V gene TRBV5-1; 9 bases map to TRBD1. The CDR3 sequence is 15 residues long. The V gene end was trimmed by 2 bases and the J gene end by 2 bases; junction bases not matched to a gene: 2. The germline V gene has CDR1 SGHRS and CDR2 YFSETQ. In DNA, the CDR3 is TGCGCCAGCAGCTTCGGGACAGGGACCTACAATGAGCAGTTCTTC. It yields the protein CASSFGTGTYNEQFF. The whole variable domain, filled in from reference TRBV5-1 and TRBJ2-1, reads KAGVTQTPRYLIKTRGQQVTLSCSPISGHRSVSWYQQTPGQGLQFLFEYFSETQRNKGNFPGRFSGRQFSNSRSEMNVSTLELGDSALYLCASSFGTGTYNEQFFGPGTRLTVL.

This chain joins TRBV5-6 and TRBJ2-7; D possibly uses TRBD1 or TRBD2 (5 bases each). The CDR3 consists of 15 residues. Germline V lookup: CDR1 SGHDT, CDR2 YYEEEE. Deletions cut 1 base from V and 2 bases from J, with 13 bases between. The DNA for the CDR3 is TGTGCCAGCAGCTTGCGTCCAGGGAGCCCCTACGAGCAGTACTTC. Amino acid sequence: CASSLRPGSPYEQYF.

The chain has TRBV9 and TRBJ1-1; 10 bases fit TRBD1. This CDR3 is built from 18 residues. V shed 4 bases, J shed 1 base, and the junction held 13 bases outside the gene matches. The germline V gene encodes CDR1 SGDLS and CDR2 YYNGEE. CDR3 sequence (DNA): TGTGCCAGCAGCCCCTTCCTGACAGGGGGCGCAGGGAACACTGAAGCTTTCTTT. Its translation: CASSPFLTGGAGNTEAFF.

V usage is TRBV10-3 and J usage is TRBJ2-7; perhaps TRBD2 as D (5 bases). CDR1 is ENHRY, CDR2 SYGVKD, per germline. Trimming stripped 0 bases from V and 2 bases from J, with 14 bases between. This CDR3 is 16 amino acids long. CDR3 DNA: TGTGCCATCAGTGAGTCAGGGAGAGCCTCCCCCTACGAGCAGTACTTC. This encodes CAISESGRASPYEQYF.

In its sample, this clone was seen once. The chain links TRBV5-1 to TRBJ2-3, with 13 bases fitting TRBD2. V shed 4 bases, J shed 1 base, and the junction held 6 bases outside the gene matches. Germline V gives CDR1 SGHRS, CDR2 YFSETQ. This CDR3 is built from 17 residues. CDR3 loop: CASSPGLAGLGTDTQYF. As DNA, the CDR3 is TGCGCCAGCAGCCCGGGACTAGCGGGACTCGGCACAGATACGCAGTATTTT.

The chain carries TRBV6-1 and TRBJ2-3, with D maybe TRBD1 (5 bases). This CDR3 contains 13 residues. Germline CDR1 reads MNHNS; CDR2 reads SASEGT. Trimming left V 4 bases short and J 5 bases short, with 10 bases between. The CDR3 bases are TGTGCCAGCAGTGTTGTGGGGCAAGATACGCAGTATTTT. The encoded protein is CASSVVGQDTQYF.

This sequence joins TRBV18 and TRBJ2-1; maybe TRBD2 (6 bases). In germline, CDR1 is KGHSH, CDR2 LQKENI. V was shortened by 5 bases and J by 3 bases, with 14 bases between the two germline ends. The CDR3 covers 15 residues. CDR3: CASSDRGLYYNEQFF. The DNA of the CDR3 is TGTGCCAGCTCAGACCGGGGACTCTACTACAATGAGCAGTTCTTC. The full variable domain, rest sourced from reference TRBV18 and TRBJ2-1, is NAGVMQNPRHLVRRRGQEARLRCSPMKGHSHVYWYRQLPEEGLKFMVYLQKENIIDESGMPKERFSAEFPKEGPSILRIQQVVRGDSAAYFCASSDRGLYYNEQFFGPGTRLTVL.

The rearrangement joins TRBV6-4 to TRBJ1-1; D not resolved. There are 14 residues in the CDR3. With 0 bases removed from V and 2 bases from J, the gap between germline ends came to 7 bases. Germline V gene data show CDR1 as MRHNA and CDR2 as SNTAGT. CDR3 in DNA: TGTGCCAGCAGTGACTCGTCCATCAACACTGAAGCTTTCTTT. Translation: CASSDSSINTEAFF.

The V and J genes are TRBV30 and TRBJ2-7, with TRBD2 matching 13 bases. CDR3 size: 16 residues. With V trimmed by 5 bases and J by 2 bases, 9 bases remained unmatched. Germline CDR1 and CDR2: GTSNPN and SVGIG (reference sequence). In DNA, the CDR3 is TGTGCCTGGGCCCCGCCCGGACTAGCGGGAGCCTACGAGCAGTACTTC. Translation: CAWAPPGLAGAYEQYF.

The chain recombines TRBV19 with TRBJ1-4, with a weak D call TRBD1 (5 bases). V dropped 3 bases and J dropped 0 bases, with 20 bases sitting between them. The CDR3 sequence is 19 residues long. Per germline, CDR1 LNHDA and CDR2 SQIVND (reference sequence). DNA for the CDR3: TGTGCCAGTAGTATTTTCTATGGGGCTCTCCAAACAACTAATGAAAAACTGTTTTTT. Translating it yields CASSIFYGALQTTNEKLFF.

This clone appeared once. The chain combines TRBV2 with TRBJ2-1; 10 nucleotides align to TRBD2. The CDR3 contains 15 residues. The ends lost 5 bases at V and 4 bases at J; junction bases unmatched: 5. CDR1 and CDR2 (germline): SNHLY, FYNNEI. The CDR3 DNA sequence: TGTGCCAGCAGTTTTAGCGGGGGGCCATACAATGAGCAGTTCTTC. Its protein is CASSFSGGPYNEQFF.

The chain is built from TRBV7-2 and TRBJ2-1, with 8 bases lining up with TRBD1. The CDR3 is 15 residues long. Germline CDR1 is SGHTA and CDR2 is FQGNSA. The V and J ends lost 2 bases and 4 bases, in that order; junction bases with no gene match: 4. The CDR3 nucleotides read TGTGCCAGCAGCTTATATGGACAGGGTTACAATGAGCAGTTCTTC. This sequence encodes CASSLYGQGYNEQFF.

The chain is built from TRBV5-1 and TRBJ2-7, with D perhaps matching TRBD2 (5 bases). CDR3 length: 14 residues. Germline CDR1 is SGHRS and CDR2 is YFSETQ. V gave up 1 base and J gave up 1 base, with 9 bases separating them. The CDR3 loop reads CASSLPSSSYEQYF. In DNA form, the CDR3 reads TGCGCCAGCAGCTTGCCTAGCAGTTCCTACGAGCAGTACTTC.

The chain is built from TRBV5-1 and TRBJ2-3; possibly TRBD1 or TRBD2 for D (5 bases each). This CDR3 comprises 14 residues. Trimming took off 0 bases at V and 5 bases at J, with 10 bases between the two ends. The germline V gene has CDR1 SGHRS and CDR2 YFSETQ. CDR3 protein: CASSLGGAQDTQYF. CDR3 sequence (DNA): TGCGCCAGCAGCTTGGGAGGGGCGCAAGATACGCAGTATTTT. The variable domain in full, with the rest retrieved from reference TRBV5-1 and TRBJ2-3, is KAGVTQTPRYLIKTRGQQVTLSCSPISGHRSVSWYQQTPGQGLQFLFEYFSETQRNKGNFPGRFSGRQFSNSRSEMNVSTLELGDSALYLCASSLGGAQDTQYFGPGTRLTVL.

The gene calls are TRBV19 and TRBJ2-7; TRBD2 agrees at 11 bases. Losses at the gene ends were 4 bases for V and 3 bases for J; bases not matched to a gene: 2. This CDR3 is 14 amino acids long. Germline V gene data show CDR1 as LNHDA and CDR2 as SQIVND (reference sequence). The CDR3 region is CASSTLAGGYEQYF. The CDR3 DNA follows: TGTGCCAGTAGTACCCTAGCGGGAGGCTACGAGCAGTACTTC.

The chain joins TRBV7-2 to TRBJ1-2; D ambiguous. Trimming left V 3 bases short and J 4 bases short, with 15 bases between. CDR3 size: 15 residues. Germline V gene sequence: CDR1 SGHTA, CDR2 FQGNSA. CDR3 bases: TGTGCCAGCAGCTTGTCGTGGGAGGGAGGCTATGGCTACACCTTC. It codes for CASSLSWEGGYGYTF.

This clone was picked up a small number of times. The V gene is TRBV11-2, the J gene TRBJ2-7; tentative D call: TRBD2 (6 bases). V was pared by 1 base and J by 7 bases, with 17 bases between. Germline lookup yields CDR1 SGHAT and CDR2 FQNNGV. CDR3 length equals 15 residues. The CDR3 DNA sequence: TGTGCCAGCAGCTTAGTCGGGGAGGCAGCGAGGGAGCAGTACTTC. Protein sequence: CASSLVGEAAREQYF. The whole variable domain, filled in from reference TRBV11-2 and TRBJ2-7, reads EAGVAQSPRYKIIEKRQSVAFWCNPISGHATLYWYQQILGQGPKLLIQFQNNGVVDDSQLPKDRFSAERLKGVDSTLKIQPAKLEDSAVYLCASSLVGEAAREQYFGPGTRLTVT.

This chain connects TRBV15 to TRBJ2-1, with D perhaps given as TRBD1 or TRBD2 (5 bases each). CDR3 length equals 15 residues. V gave up 5 bases and J gave up 8 bases, with 19 bases separating them. Germline V gives CDR1 LNHNV, CDR2 YYDKDF (reference sequence). The CDR3 DNA reads as TGTGCCACCAGCGACCGGGACCCGGTGCCACATGAGCAGTTCTTC. Amino acid sequence: CATSDRDPVPHEQFF.

The chain combines TRBV7-9 with TRBJ1-4; possibly TRBD1 for D (5 bases). The germline V gene encodes CDR1 SEHNR and CDR2 FQNEAQ (reference sequence). The CDR3 is made up of 14 amino acids. V gave up 5 bases and J gave up 4 bases, with 11 bases separating them. CDR3 coding DNA: TGTGCCAGCAGCCCCAGGGAGAATAATGAAAAACTGTTTTTT. Encoded protein: CASSPRENNEKLFF.

The rearrangement uses TRBV11-2 and TRBJ1-6; 8 bases map to TRBD1. This CDR3 spans 16 amino acids. V was clipped by 5 bases and J by 8 bases; unmatched bases: 11. Germline values: CDR1 SGHAT, CDR2 FQNNGV. The CDR3 region is CASSRATGVWDSPLHF. The CDR3, as DNA: TGTGCCAGCAGCCGGGCGACAGGGGTGTGGGATTCACCCCTCCACTTT.

The V and J genes are TRBV28 and TRBJ2-7, with 10 bases fitting TRBD1. The CDR3 sequence is 13 residues long. Germline values: CDR1 MDHEN, CDR2 SYDVKM. Losses at the gene ends were 4 bases for V and 5 bases for J; bases not matched to a gene: 2. The CDR3 DNA is TGTGCCAGCAGTTCGGGACAGGGGAACGAGCAGTACTTC. As protein: CASSSGQGNEQYF. Based on the CDR3 plus reference TRBV28 and TRBJ2-7, the full variable domain is DVKVTQSSRYLVKRTGEKVFLECVQDMDHENMFWYRQDPGLGLRLIYFSYDVKMKEKGDIPEGYSVSREKKERFSLILESASTNQTSMYLCASSSGQGNEQYFGPGTRLTVT.

The CDR3 protein is CASSLEREDEAFF. CDR3 sequence (DNA): TGCGCCAGCAGCTTGGAGAGGGAGGATGAAGCTTTCTTT. The chain uses TRBV5-1 and TRBJ1-1; D call uncertain. The CDR3 extends over 13 amino acids. V lost 0 bases and J 7 bases, leaving 10 bases between the germline ends. Germline V CDR1 and CDR2: SGHRS, YFSETQ.

This clone has a single count. The J gene is TRBJ2-3, the V gene TRBV7-9; TRBD2 matches at 12 bases. Germline CDR1 reads SEHNR; CDR2 reads FQNEAQ (reference sequence). The CDR3 runs to 16 residues. J gave up 2 bases and V 8 bases, and 8 bases lay outside the gene matches. The DNA for the CDR3 is TGTGCCAGCCGTGCCCGACTAGCGGGGGCCACAGATACGCAGTATTTT. Encoded protein: CASRARLAGATDTQYF.

The count of this clone is one. The chain carries TRBV10-3 and TRBJ1-1; 9 bases fit TRBD1. This CDR3 is built from 15 residues. CDR1 and CDR2 (germline): ENHRY, SYGVKD. J lost 2 bases, V lost 5 bases, and 6 bases had no gene match. In DNA, the CDR3 is TGTGCCATCAGTAACCCGGGACAGGGAAACACTGAAGCTTTCTTT. It encodes CAISNPGQGNTEAFF.

The rearrangement joins TRBV4-1 to TRBJ1-1; 10 bases map to TRBD1. V dropped 0 bases and J dropped 0; count of bases not matched to a gene: 7. The CDR3 sequence is 18 residues long. From germline, CDR1 is MGHRA and CDR2 YSYEKL. This chain's CDR3 is CASSQDSPGQGLNTEAFF. The DNA of the CDR3 is TGCGCCAGCAGCCAAGACTCGCCGGGACAGGGGCTGAACACTGAAGCTTTCTTT.

The V gene is TRBV5-6, the J gene TRBJ1-2; 9 nucleotides align to TRBD1. V shed 3 bases, J shed 4 bases, and the junction held 7 bases outside the gene matches. Germline V gene lookup returns CDR1 SGHDT and CDR2 YYEEEE. The CDR3 extends over 15 amino acids. CDR3 DNA sequence: TGTGCCAGCAGCTCGCAGGGACAGGGCGTCTATGGCTACACCTTC. Amino acid sequence: CASSSQGQGVYGYTF.

This chain joins TRBV29-1 and TRBJ1-4, with D unresolved. Germline V gene sequence: CDR1 SQVTM, CDR2 ANQGSEA. V was clipped by 3 bases and J by 8 bases, with 16 bases between them. The CDR3 loop spans 14 amino acids. The CDR3: CSVDIGRGGEKLFF. CDR3 in DNA: TGCAGCGTTGACATTGGTCGTGGCGGGGAAAAACTGTTTTTT.

The count of this clone is one. The V and J genes are TRBV27 and TRBJ2-1, with TRBD2 identical over 9 bases. The germline V gene encodes CDR1 MNHEY and CDR2 SMNVEV (reference sequence). With 3 bases clipped from V and 9 bases from J, the junction kept 24 bases outside the gene matches. The CDR3 is made up of 20 amino acids. The CDR3 reads CASSFMSSGVLAGGPGEQFF. The CDR3 nucleotides are TGTGCCAGCAGTTTTATGTCCTCAGGGGTACTCGCGGGAGGGCCGGGTGAGCAGTTCTTC.

The chain is built from TRBV7-9 and TRBJ2-7, with D possibly TRBD1 on 6 matching bases. Trimming removed 7 bases at V and 4 bases at J, with 14 bases between. The CDR3 is 13 residues long. Germline V CDR1 and CDR2: SEHNR, FQNEAQ (reference sequence). Written as DNA, the CDR3 is TGTGCCAGCACAGACAGGTCTTATTACGAGCAGTACTTC. It yields the protein CASTDRSYYEQYF.

This clone was seen a handful of times. This chain connects TRBV6-5 to TRBJ2-7, with a weak D call TRBD1 (5 bases). V shed 2 bases and J shed 3 bases, with 11 bases lying between them. The germline CDR1 and CDR2 sequences are MNHEY and SVGAGI. This CDR3 spans 14 amino acids. CDR3 DNA sequence: TGTGCCAGCAGTTACCCGGGCAGGGTCTACGAGCAGTACTTC. This codes for CASSYPGRVYEQYF.

The chain is built from TRBV10-3 and TRBJ2-7; D not certain. CDR1 is ENHRY and CDR2 is SYGVKD in the germline V gene. V was clipped by 3 bases and J by 0 bases, with 9 bases between them. The CDR3 sequence is 14 residues long. The chain's CDR3 is CAISDFRSSYEQYF. The CDR3 DNA reads as TGTGCCATCAGTGATTTCAGGAGCTCCTACGAGCAGTACTTC.